This T cell receptor (beta chain) appears in the sequencing data of a study of T cells in Graves' hyperthyroidism and ophthalmopathy. This clonotype was picked up one time. V shed 4 bases and J 5 bases; nucleotides not matched to a gene: 11. The CDR3 sequence is 18 residues long. CDR1 is SGHRS and CDR2 is YFSETQ in the germline V gene. RNA transcripts were the template for amplifying TCR beta CDR3 regions. First-round RT-PCR targeting the TCR CDR3 was performed with the HTBI primer set. TCRdb recomputed calls from the multiplex PCR reads with MiXCR, one row per CDR3 protein. The sample holds about 530,000 distinct CDR3 sequences, more than 15% seen once. Enrolled ophthalmopathy patients presented with a Clinical Activity Score of at least 3, a NOSPECS grade of at least 4, and disease duration under 3 months.

Sample: blood. The clonotype comes from a woman under 30 with Graves' ophthalmopathy. This chain connects TRBV5-1 to TRBJ2-5; 16 bases fit TRBD2. The CDR3 here is CASSGPGTSGGAGETQYF. The CDR3 bases are TGCGCCAGCAGCGGGCCCGGGACTAGCGGGGGGGCCGGGGAGACCCAGTACTTC.